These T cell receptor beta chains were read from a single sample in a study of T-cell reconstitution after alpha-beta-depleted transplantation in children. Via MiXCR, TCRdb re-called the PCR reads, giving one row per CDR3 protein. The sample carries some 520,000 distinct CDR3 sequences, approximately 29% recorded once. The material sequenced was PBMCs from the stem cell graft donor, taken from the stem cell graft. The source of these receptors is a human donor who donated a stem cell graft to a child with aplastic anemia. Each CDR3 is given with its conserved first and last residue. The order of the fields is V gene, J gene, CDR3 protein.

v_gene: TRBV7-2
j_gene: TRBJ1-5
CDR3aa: CASSRVYRGSHQPQHF

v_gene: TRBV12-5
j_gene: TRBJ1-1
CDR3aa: CASGPGRKAFF

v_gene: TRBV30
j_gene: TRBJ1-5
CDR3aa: CAAGGRQPQHF

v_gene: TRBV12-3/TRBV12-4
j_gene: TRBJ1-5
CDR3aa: CASTIGVQGFGQPQHF

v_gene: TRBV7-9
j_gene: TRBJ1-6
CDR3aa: CASSPAGDSPLHF

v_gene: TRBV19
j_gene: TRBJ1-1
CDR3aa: CASSSGDGTNEAFF

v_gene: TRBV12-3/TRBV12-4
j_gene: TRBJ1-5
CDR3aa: CASSTGQGIQPQHF

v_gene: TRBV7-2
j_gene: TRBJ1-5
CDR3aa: CASSFEQGINQPQHF

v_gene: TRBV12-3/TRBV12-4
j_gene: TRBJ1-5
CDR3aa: CASRLDRGNQPQHF

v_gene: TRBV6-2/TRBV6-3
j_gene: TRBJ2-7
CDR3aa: CASSYRDSAYEQYF

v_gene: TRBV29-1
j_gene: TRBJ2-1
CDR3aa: CSVRGASSYNEQFF

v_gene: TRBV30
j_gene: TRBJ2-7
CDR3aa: CAFTSGSYEQYF

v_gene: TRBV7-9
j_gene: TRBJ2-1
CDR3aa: CASSAGPSTMNEQFF

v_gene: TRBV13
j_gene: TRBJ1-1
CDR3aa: CASSQKGGSTEAFF

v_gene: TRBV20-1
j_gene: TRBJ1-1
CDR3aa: CSARDNRGGSAEAFF

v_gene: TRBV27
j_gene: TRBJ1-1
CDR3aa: CASSFGITGDTLNTEAFF

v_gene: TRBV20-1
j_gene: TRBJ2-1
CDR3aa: CSATGGGNNEQFF

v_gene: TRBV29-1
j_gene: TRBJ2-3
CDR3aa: CSVDSGGTDTQYF

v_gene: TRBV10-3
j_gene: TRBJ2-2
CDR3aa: CAISGDEVGELFF

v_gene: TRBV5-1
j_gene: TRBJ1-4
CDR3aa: CASTQGVAGINEKLFF